This T cell receptor beta chain was documented in a study of long-term antiretroviral therapy in people with HIV. General study points: Although diversity increased after ART, it remained lower than in transplant donor controls.

The length of the CDR3 is 14 residues. Germline values: CDR1 MNHEY, CDR2 SVGAGI. The ends lost 6 bases at V and 5 bases at J; junction bases unmatched: 3. Notes on this clone: Its antigen is not known.

Investigators performed immunoSEQ version v3.0 at survey level. Libraries were prepared by immunoSEQ multiplex PCR; TCRdb keeps only in-frame clonotypes and omits some of them. Of 27,000 or so clones listed, under 90% are singletons. The material sequenced was unsorted PBMCs, taken roughly 4.8 years after starting antiretroviral therapy. The sequence came from a man in his forties with HIV. The chain joins TRBV6-5 to TRBJ2-5; TRBD2 matches 13 bases. The CDR3 bases are TGTGCCAGCAGATCACTAGCGGGAGGGGAGACCCAGTACTTC. Amino acid sequence: CASRSLAGGETQYF.